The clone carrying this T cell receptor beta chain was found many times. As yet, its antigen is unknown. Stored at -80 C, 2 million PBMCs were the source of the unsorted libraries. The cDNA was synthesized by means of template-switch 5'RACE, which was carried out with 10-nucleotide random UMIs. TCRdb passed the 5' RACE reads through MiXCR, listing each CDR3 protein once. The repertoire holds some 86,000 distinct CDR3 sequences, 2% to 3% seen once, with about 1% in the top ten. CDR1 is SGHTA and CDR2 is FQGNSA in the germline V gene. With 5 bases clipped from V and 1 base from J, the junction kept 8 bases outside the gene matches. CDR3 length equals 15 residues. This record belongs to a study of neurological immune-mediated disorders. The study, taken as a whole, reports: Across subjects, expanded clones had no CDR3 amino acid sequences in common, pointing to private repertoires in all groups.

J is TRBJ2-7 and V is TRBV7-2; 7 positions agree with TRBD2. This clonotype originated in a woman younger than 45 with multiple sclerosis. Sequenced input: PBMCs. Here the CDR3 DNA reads TGTGCCAGCAGCGACCGGGACTATCATTCCTACGAGCAGTACTTC. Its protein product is CASSDRDYHSYEQYF.